A single sample is the source of the 9 T cell receptor beta chains below, sequenced in a study of blood T cell repertoires in COVID-19. Repertoires were generated with immunoSEQ multiplex PCR, while TCRdb's copy carries only in-frame clones and drops some. The sample shows roughly 180,000 clones, about 85% of them seen only once. Sequencing was carried out using PBMCs or T cells enriched from blood (not recorded which). These receptor sequences come from a woman aged 40 to 55 with acute COVID-19.

V and J are TRBV19 and TRBJ2-3, with 8 bases identical to TRBD1. V trimming: 5 bases; J trimming: 0 bases; junction bases outside the gene matches: 7. The CDR3 is 16 residues long. CDR1 is LNHDA and CDR2 is SQIVND in the germline V gene (reference sequence). This chain's CDR3 is CASSPRWTGSTDTQYF. CDR3 coding DNA: TGTGCCAGTAGTCCTCGATGGACAGGGAGCACAGATACGCAGTATTTT.

The J gene is TRBJ2-1, the V gene TRBV2; D may be TRBD2 (5 bases). V was clipped by 7 bases and J by 8 bases, with 12 bases between them. The germline V gene encodes CDR1 SNHLY and CDR2 FYNNEI. The CDR3 is 12 amino acids. DNA for the CDR3: TGTGCCAGCACATCAGCAGCGGATGAGCAGTTCTTC. Residues: CASTSAADEQFF.

The chain recombines TRBV7-9 with TRBJ2-2; 7 bases align to TRBD2. CDR1 and CDR2 from the germline V gene are SEHNR and FQNEAQ (reference sequence). The CDR3 is 15 residues long. V was pared by 1 base and J by 6 bases, with 5 bases of the junction left unmatched. CDR3 DNA sequence: TGTGCCAGCAGCTTAGAACTAGCGCCGTCCGGGGAGCTGTTTTTT. Encoded protein: CASSLELAPSGELFF.

The genes are TRBV3-1 (or the pseudogene TRBV3-2) and TRBJ2-5; 7 bases fit TRBD2. The CDR3 sequence is 13 residues long. Germline loops: CDR1 LGHDT, CDR2 YNNKEL (reference sequence). After removal of 4 bases from V and 2 bases from J, the junction contained 1 base not matched to a gene. In DNA form, the CDR3 reads TGTGCCAGCAGCCGCGGGAGACAAGAGACCCAGTACTTC. Translating it yields CASSRGRQETQYF.

In its sample, this clone was seen once. The chain joins TRBV20-1 to TRBJ2-7; D might be TRBD1 (5 bases). Deletions cut 3 bases from V and 2 bases from J, with 11 bases between. The CDR3 contains 13 residues. Germline CDR1 reads DFQATT; CDR2 reads SNEGSKA (reference sequence). The CDR3 coding sequence is TGCAGTGCTAGTCAGGGCAGGACCTACGAGCAGTACGTC. It translates to CSASQGRTYEQYV.

A note on this clone: A junction end diverges from the germline sequence, so it may reflect a read error. The J gene is TRBJ1-1, the V gene TRBV7-8, with D perhaps TRBD1 (5 bases). The CDR3 runs to 13 residues. Germline CDR1 and CDR2: SGHVS and FQNEAQ. The CDR3 bases are TGTGCCAGCAGGTTAGACAGTGGAACTGAAGCTTTCTTT. Its protein product is CASRLDSGTEAFF.

J is TRBJ1-1 and V is TRBV19, with TRBD1 matching 7 bases. Germline assignment: CDR1 LNHDA and CDR2 SQIVND (reference sequence). The length of the CDR3 is 13 residues. The V segment lost 5 bases and the J segment 6 bases; nucleotides outside the gene matches: 6. CDR3 loop: CASSPGQVAEAFF. CDR3 DNA: TGTGCCAGTAGTCCCGGACAGGTTGCTGAAGCTTTCTTT.

The chain employs TRBV2 and TRBJ2-3, with D hard to call. Germline CDR1 reads SNHLY; CDR2 reads FYNNEI. The CDR3 runs to 15 residues. V was pared by 3 bases and J by 0 bases, with 10 bases between. The chain's CDR3 is CASSERHSSTDTQYF. CDR3 in DNA: TGTGCCAGCAGTGAGAGGCACTCTAGCACAGATACGCAGTATTTT.

This sequence joins TRBV19 and TRBJ2-1; 9 nucleotides match TRBD2. The CDR3 sequence is 17 residues long. Germline trimming cut 1 base from V and 6 bases from J; bases unmatched to any gene: 10. Looked up from germline, CDR1 is LNHDA and CDR2 is SQIVND (reference sequence). DNA of the CDR3: TGTGCCAGTAGTATAGCCCGATTGGCGGGAGGGATCAATGAGCAGTTCTTC. Translated: CASSIARLAGGINEQFF.